Below are 3 T cell receptor beta chains sequenced from a single sample in a study of post-analysis software for immune sequencing data (dated by TCRdb to the mid-2010s). Paper-wide results and their limitations: Significantly higher frequencies in patients than in controls were found for about five TRBV segments, including TRBV5-6, TRBV5-1 and TRBV20-1.

Library construction relied on PCR. For sequencing, an Illumina HiSeq 2500 was employed. To reduce PCR and sequencing biases, unique molecular identifiers were built into the TCR beta cDNA libraries. TCRdb trimmed the raw reads at Q25, called clones with MiXCR and kept productive beta chains. Rows matching on CDR3 protein sequence are summarized as one entry with the most common DNA and genes. A total of about 760,000 distinct CDR3 sequences appear in this sample, 25% to 30% of them only once. The ten largest make up 0.55% to 0.65% of the sample. No antigen has been assigned to these receptors. Source material: blood. These receptors all come from a girl aged 10-17 years with multiple sclerosis.

The chain uses TRBV18 and TRBJ2-4, with TRBD2 identical over 13 bases. The J segment lost 6 bases and the V segment lost 3 bases, leaving 8 bases of the junction unmatched. This CDR3 contains 17 residues. Germline-derived CDR1 and CDR2 are KGHSH and LQKENI. In nucleotides, the CDR3 is TGTGCCAGCTCACCCACTAGCGGGAGGGCCGGAAGAAACATTCAGTACTTC. Protein product: CASSPTSGRAGRNIQYF.

This rearrangement joins TRBV11-2 to TRBJ2-2, with a tentative D call TRBD2 (7 bases). CDR1 SGHAT and CDR2 FQNNGV come from the germline V gene. V lost 5 bases and J 8 bases, leaving 15 bases between the germline ends. The CDR3 is made up of 14 amino acids. The CDR3 DNA follows: TGTGCCAGCAGCACCCGGGGGGCCGCGGGGGAGCTGTTTTTT. The encoded protein is CASSTRGAAGELFF.

Regarding this clonotype: The junction differs from germline at one of its ends, possibly a read error. The rearrangement joins TRBV7-2 to TRBJ2-3; no clear D gene. Germline lookup yields CDR1 SGHTA and CDR2 FQGNSA. This CDR3 is built from 16 residues. In nucleotides, the CDR3 is TGTGCCGGCAGCTTATTCTGGCAGATCGGGACAGATACGCAGTATTTT. This sequence encodes CAGSLFWQIGTDTQYF.